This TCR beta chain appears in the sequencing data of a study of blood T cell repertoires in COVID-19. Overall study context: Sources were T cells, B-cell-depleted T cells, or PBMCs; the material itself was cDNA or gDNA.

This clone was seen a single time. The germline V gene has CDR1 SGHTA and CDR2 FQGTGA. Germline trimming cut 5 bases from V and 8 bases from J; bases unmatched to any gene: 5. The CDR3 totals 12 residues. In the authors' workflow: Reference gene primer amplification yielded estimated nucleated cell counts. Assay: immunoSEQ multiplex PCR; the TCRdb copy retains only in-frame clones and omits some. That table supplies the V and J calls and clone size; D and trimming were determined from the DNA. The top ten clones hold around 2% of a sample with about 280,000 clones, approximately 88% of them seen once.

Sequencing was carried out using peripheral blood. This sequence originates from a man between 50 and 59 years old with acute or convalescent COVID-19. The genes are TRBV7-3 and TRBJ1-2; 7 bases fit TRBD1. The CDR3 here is CASSGYRGGYTF. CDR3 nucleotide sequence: TGTGCCAGCAGCGGGTACAGGGGAGGCTACACCTTC.